This record looks at one TCR beta chain sequence and its context. Its matching antigen is unknown. It was with 60 Vbeta and 13 Jbeta primers that the PCR ran. Assay: immunoSEQ multiplex PCR; the TCRdb copy retains only in-frame clones and omits some. The data contain some 120,000 clones, 80% of them seen just once; the ten biggest clones take up 1%. The data are from a study of cytomegalovirus exposure and HLA in healthy donors. Points from the study as a whole: Information on immune exposure was restricted to one variable (CMV serostatus).

The sample comprised PBMCs. The TCR sequence derives from a man aged 35-49 years in good health and CMV-seronegative.

The CDR3 DNA is TGTGCCAGCAGCTCCCAGGCAACAGAGACCCAGTACTTC. The encoded protein is CASSSQATETQYF. The chain is built from TRBV11-2 and TRBJ2-5; D ambiguous. Deletions cut 4 bases from V and 4 bases from J, with 10 bases between. Germline V gene lookup returns CDR1 SGHAT and CDR2 FQNNGV. The CDR3 spans 13 residues.